This T cell receptor (beta chain) was observed in a study of shared clonotypes between healthy human individuals. Clones were sequenced by immunoSEQ multiplex PCR, and TCRdb holds only the in-frame ones, with some missing. The sample lists roughly 1,000,000 clones, about four fifths seen once, with more than 0.55% in the top ten. V shed 6 bases and J shed 1 base, with 12 bases lying between them. There are 14 residues in the CDR3. Germline V gene data show CDR1 as MRHNA and CDR2 as SNTAGT. Sequencing was done on a sample of memory CD4+ T cells from PBMCs. Documented subset: CD45RA-negative fraction. The chain carries TRBV6-4 and TRBJ2-5; D tentatively reads TRBD1 or TRBD2 (6 bases each). This receptor was taken from a man aged 18 to 29 in good health. Some clones in this sample may be carry-over from other donors' samples. The DNA for the CDR3 is TGTGCCAGCAGGGAATGGGGGGCCCAAGAGACCCAGTACTTC. Translation gives CASREWGAQETQYF.